These 23 T cell receptor beta chains share one sample of origin, sequenced in a study of blood T cells in healthy people across ages. Combining a sample-barcoded 5' primer with a J-beta primer mix, a second PCR ran for 7 to 11 cycles. From the 5' RACE reads, TCRdb called clonotypes with MiXCR, one entry per CDR3 protein. Among some 1.6 million distinct CDR3 sequences listed, 34% were seen once. Sequencing used blood. The receptors shown here come from a woman aged 30 to 39 in good health.

In its sample, this clonotype was seen a few times. The chain combines TRBV2 with TRBJ2-3; tentatively, D is TRBD1 (5 bases). CDR1 and CDR2 from the germline V gene are SNHLY and FYNNEI. CDR3 size: 13 residues. V lost 7 bases and J 4 bases, leaving 12 bases between the germline ends. The CDR3 region is CASNPRGPDTQYF. The CDR3 nucleotides are TGTGCCAGCAACCCAAGGGGCCCAGATACGCAGTATTTT.

This sequence joins TRBV4-1 and TRBJ1-5; D unclear. Germline V CDR1 and CDR2: MGHRA, YSYEKL. The CDR3 contains 13 residues. V was pared by 3 bases and J by 10 bases, with 13 bases between. The DNA of the CDR3 is TGCGCCAGCAGCCATTCCCCGGCTCATCCCCAGCATTTT. Protein sequence: CASSHSPAHPQHF.

This clonotype has more than one count but fewer than ten. The J gene is TRBJ2-7, the V gene TRBV10-2, with 9 bases aligning to TRBD2. Germline V CDR1 and CDR2: WSHSY, SAAADI. The CDR3 totals 15 residues. V shed 0 bases, J shed 3 bases, and the junction held 3 bases outside the gene matches. In DNA form, the CDR3 reads TGCGCCAGCAGTGAGTCTTCTAGCGGGGACTACGAGCAGTACTTC. Protein sequence: CASSESSSGDYEQYF.

This clonotype was picked up a small number of times. J is TRBJ2-1 and V is TRBV27, with D tentatively TRBD2 (6 bases). The CDR3 length is 15 residues. Germline CDR1 and CDR2: MNHEY and SMNVEV (reference sequence). The V end was cut by 2 bases, the J end by 5 bases, with 13 bases between. The CDR3 nucleotides are TGTGCCAGCAGTTTAATAGCCGGGACTGACAATGAGCAGTTCTTC. Its protein is CASSLIAGTDNEQFF.

The chain carries TRBV19 and TRBJ1-2, with D maybe TRBD1 (6 bases). Trimming removed 6 bases from V and 2 bases from J, with 13 bases in between. The germline V gene encodes CDR1 LNHDA and CDR2 SQIVND (reference sequence). The CDR3 covers 14 residues. CDR3 nucleotides: TGTGCCAGTAGAGATCCGGGACAAAACTATGGCTACACCTTC. The encoded protein is CASRDPGQNYGYTF.

This rearrangement joins TRBV6-2 or TRBV6-3 to TRBJ1-1; TRBD1 agrees at 7 bases. The CDR3 has 16 amino acids. V lost 0 bases to trimming and J lost 4 bases; unmatched junction nucleotides: 8. Germline loops: CDR1 MNHEY, CDR2 SVGEGT. The CDR3 here is CASSYSTSSGGTEAFF. The CDR3 DNA sequence: TGTGCCAGCAGTTACTCGACAAGCTCAGGGGGCACTGAAGCTTTCTTT.

The genes are TRBV5-4 and TRBJ1-1, with D tentatively TRBD1 (6 bases). The germline V gene encodes CDR1 SGHNT and CDR2 YYREEE (reference sequence). The V and J ends lost 4 bases and 1 base respectively, with 14 bases between them. The CDR3 is made up of 15 amino acids. The CDR3 protein is CASSALTGANTEAFF. The CDR3 DNA reads TGTGCCAGCAGCGCCTTGACAGGTGCGAACACTGAAGCTTTCTTT. The entire variable domain, with the rest obtained from reference TRBV5-4 and TRBJ1-1, is as follows: ETGVTQSPTHLIKTRGQQVTLRCSSQSGHNTVSWYQQALGQGPQFIFQYYREEENGRGNFPPRFSGLQFPNYSSELNVNALELDDSALYLCASSALTGANTEAFFGQGTRLTVV.

The rearrangement links TRBV27 to TRBJ2-5, with 9 bases identical to TRBD2. This CDR3 contains 14 residues. The germline gives CDR1 MNHEY, CDR2 SMNVEV (reference sequence). V shed 5 bases, J shed 8 bases, and the junction held 9 bases outside the gene matches. The DNA of the CDR3 is TGTGCCAGCAGTAGTACGATTAGCGGGAGTACCCAGTACTTC. As protein: CASSSTISGSTQYF.

V is TRBV7-9 and J is TRBJ1-1, with TRBD1 as a possible D gene (5 bases). The CDR3 has 15 residues. The germline V and J ends were trimmed by 8 bases and 0 bases, with 16 bases remaining between them. Germline assignment: CDR1 SEHNR and CDR2 FQNEAQ (reference sequence). The CDR3, as DNA: TGTGCCAGCGGAAGGGGAAAGGGAATGAACACTGAAGCTTTCTTT. This gives the protein CASGRGKGMNTEAFF.

The rearrangement joins TRBV3-1 to TRBJ2-5, with 10 bases identical to TRBD2. The CDR3 contains 15 residues. CDR1 LGHDT and CDR2 YNNKEL come from the germline V gene (reference sequence). Losses at the gene ends were 6 bases for V and 5 bases for J; bases not matched to a gene: 9. The CDR3 nucleotides are TGTGCCAGCAGTCATCAGCGGGGGGGCCGGGAGACCCAGTACTTC. Its protein is CASSHQRGGRETQYF.

V gene TRBV24-1 combines with J gene TRBJ1-2; D possibly corresponds to TRBD1 (5 bases). The CDR3 is made up of 13 amino acids. V lost 5 bases and J lost 2, with 8 bases in between. The germline CDR1 and CDR2 sequences are KGHDR and SFDVKD. DNA for the CDR3: TGTGCCACCAGTGGGGGACGCAACTATGGCTACACCTTC. Its translation: CATSGGRNYGYTF.

V and J are TRBV18 and TRBJ2-5, with D maybe TRBD2 (6 bases). The CDR3 has 14 amino acids. Germline CDR1 KGHSH, CDR2 LQKENI. The germline V and J ends were trimmed by 2 bases and 5 bases, with 12 bases remaining between them. As DNA, the CDR3 is TGTGCCAGCTCACCATCTCGTGCGGGGGAGACCCAGTACTTC. This codes for CASSPSRAGETQYF.

This chain links TRBV3-1 with TRBJ2-2; D is possibly TRBD1 (6 bases). CDR1 is LGHDT, CDR2 YNNKEL, per germline (reference sequence). The ends were cut back, 2 bases at V and 13 bases at J, with 26 bases in the middle. The CDR3 length is 17 residues. The CDR3 DNA follows: TGTGCCAGCAGCCAACCCTTCCGGGACACAACCACCGGAGGGCTGTTTTTT. Its translation is CASSQPFRDTTTGGLFF.

V is TRBV4-1 and J is TRBJ1-1; no clear D. Germline values: CDR1 MGHRA, CDR2 YSYEKL. The CDR3 is made up of 14 amino acids. With 1 base removed from V and 0 bases from J, the gap between germline ends came to 6 bases. The CDR3 region has the DNA TGCGCCAGCAGCCAAGCGACTATGAACACTGAAGCTTTCTTT. It codes for CASSQATMNTEAFF.

The CDR3 DNA follows: TGTGCCAGCAGTTGGGACACCCTAAGGTACGAGCAGTACTTC. Its translation: CASSWDTLRYEQYF. The J gene is TRBJ2-7, the V gene TRBV28; tentative D call: TRBD1 (6 bases). The ends were cut back, 4 bases at V and 4 bases at J, with 14 bases in the middle. The CDR3 spans 14 residues. The germline gives CDR1 MDHEN, CDR2 SYDVKM.

The chain uses TRBV12-3 or TRBV12-4 and TRBJ2-7; the D is unclear. Trimming took off 6 bases at V and 6 bases at J, with 15 bases between the two ends. The CDR3 has 13 residues. CDR3 sequence: CASRTARAGEQYF. The DNA of the CDR3 is TGTGCCAGCAGAACCGCTAGGGCCGGCGAGCAGTACTTC.

Comments on this clonotype: A much more abundant neighbour one base away suggests this may be a read error. The chain combines TRBV29-1 with TRBJ2-7, with 13 positions matching TRBD2. This CDR3 has 20 residues. V was clipped by 0 bases and J by 3 bases; unmatched bases: 17. Germline V gives CDR1 SQVTM, CDR2 ANQGSEA. The CDR3 bases are TGCAGCGTTGAAGAACGATTCGGGACTAGCGGGACCCAGCGGCACTACGAGCAGTACTTC. Its protein is CSVEERFGTSGTQRHYEQYF.

This clonotype turned up a few times. The rearrangement joins TRBV7-9 to TRBJ1-2; D is undetermined. Germline V gene sequence: CDR1 SEHNR, CDR2 FQNEAQ (reference sequence). The CDR3 extends over 15 amino acids. The V end was cut by 0 bases, the J end by 4 bases, with 12 bases between. The DNA of the CDR3 is TGTGCCAGCAGCTTAGCGCTGTCGTCTGCCTATGGCTACACCTTC. Translating gives CASSLALSSAYGYTF.

The rearrangement joins TRBV27 to TRBJ2-3, with D possibly TRBD2 on 6 matching bases. Trimming took off 5 bases at V and 4 bases at J, with 16 bases between the two ends. The CDR3 is 15 amino acids. Looked up from germline, CDR1 is MNHEY and CDR2 is SMNVEV (reference sequence). CDR3 nucleotide sequence: TGTGCCAGCAGTACAGACAGACTAGGAGCAGATACGCAGTATTTT. Its translation is CASSTDRLGADTQYF.

The V and J genes are TRBV11-1 and TRBJ2-1, with 12 bases aligning to TRBD2. CDR3 length equals 16 residues. Germline V gives CDR1 SGHAT, CDR2 FQDESV (reference sequence). V was pared by 0 bases and J by 8 bases, with 5 bases of the junction left unmatched. The CDR3 DNA reads as TGTGCCAGCAGCTTAGCGCAGAGACTAGCGGGAGATGAGCAGTTCTTC. Protein: CASSLAQRLAGDEQFF.

This rearrangement joins TRBV7-9 to TRBJ1-5; no firm D call. Between the trimmed V and J ends, which lost 3 bases and 5 bases, there was a span of 8 bases. This CDR3 contains 13 residues. In germline, CDR1 is SEHNR, CDR2 FQNEAQ (reference sequence). As DNA, the CDR3 is TGTGCCAGCAGCTTGAGTGCCGATCAGCCCCAGCATTTT. Translating gives CASSLSADQPQHF.

The chain recombines TRBV5-1 with TRBJ2-5, with TRBD2 as a possible D gene (5 bases). The CDR3 length is 15 residues. Looked up from germline, CDR1 is SGHRS and CDR2 is YFSETQ. V was trimmed by 4 bases and J by 2 bases, leaving 15 bases between them. CDR3 sequence reads: CASSPSRGRQETQYF. In DNA, the CDR3 is TGCGCCAGCAGCCCCTCACGAGGGCGGCAAGAGACCCAGTACTTC.

The chain has TRBV7-2 and TRBJ1-5; the D gene is possibly TRBD1 (5 bases). Trimming left V 5 bases short and J 7 bases short, with 15 bases between. Germline values: CDR1 SGHTA, CDR2 FQGNSA. The CDR3 contains 14 residues. CDR3 in amino acids: CASSGGGIGQPQHF. DNA for the CDR3: TGTGCCAGCAGCGGCGGGGGGATCGGGCAGCCCCAGCATTTT.